Listed here is a single T cell receptor beta chain. Its antigen is unknown. No base quality information exists; no much larger clone differs at one position. TCRbeta CDR3 regions were amplified from genomic DNA using the immunoSEQ Assay, a bias-controlled multiplex PCR. As for the authors' bioinformatics: The number of nucleated cells in each sample was estimated by amplification of reference gene primers within the assay. To quantify the absolute abundance of each unique TCRbeta CDR3 rearrangement, sequence reads were collapsed and filtered. For each sample, productive Simpson clonality was calculated as the square root of Simpson's diversity index across productive rearrangements. This immuneACCESS table, as held by TCRdb, lists in-frame sequences with V and J called but not all clones. Of the missing ones, under half trace to an unresolved V gene in checked studies; the others have no known cause. V and J calls and clone size come straight from that table; D and trimming were deduced from the DNA. This sample comprises about 220,000 clones, 82% of them detected only once. The top ten hold 3% to 4.5% of the sample.

This entry belongs to a study of blood T cell repertoires in COVID-19 (dated by TCRdb to the early 2020s). In the study overall: Samples from collaborators originated in the United States, Italy and Spain and spanned both the acute and convalescent phases of COVID-19. A de-identified subject ID, COVID-19 status, age in years and sex were almost always included in the sample metadata. Where available, HLA class I and class II types were taken from metadata supplied by the sample provider and were not determined by assay-based typing. The repertoires were released in a freely available public database meant as a resource for research on the immune response to SARS-CoV-2. Deeply sampled blood TCRbeta repertoires from subjects exposed to, actively infected with, or recovered from COVID-19 were included in the dataset. Samples were obtained from the ongoing ImmuneRACE study (first 160 participants) and from some 1,300 subjects provided by 6 global collaborators. The material from the prospective study consisted of cDNA or gDNA derived from T cells, B-cell-depleted T cells, or PBMCs. The investigation overall reported the following: Clinical and demographic metadata were provided uncurated, with the amount varying by source and participant.

The collaborating institutions used their own protocols to collect whole blood in K2EDTA tubes. Collaborator samples were shipped for TCRbeta analysis as frozen whole blood, isolated PBMCs, or DNA extracted from either sample type. This sequence was found in a woman at least 80 years old with acute or convalescent COVID-19. Input material: peripheral blood.

The DNA sequence reads TGTGCCAGCAGCTTCGATAGTTTAGGGGCTGAAGCTTTCTTT. Its product reads: CASSFDSLGAEAFF. This receptor chain uses TRBV7-8 and TRBJ1-1; the D region possibly corresponds to TRBD1 (5 bases align). The CDR3 measures 14 amino acids from cysteine to phenylalanine. Just CDR3 DNA is preserved here, 42 bases in frame from base 1. V loses 3 bases, J loses 6 bases, and the germline ends lie 14 bases apart. CDR1 and CDR2 are read off the germline V gene as SGHVS and FQNEAQ.